This TCR beta chain was profiled in a study of T cell repertoires in cytomegalovirus infection. Comments on this clonotype: Its antigen is unknown.

MiXCR was run by TCRdb on the reads, yielding one entry per CDR3 protein. The sample consists of about 57,000 distinct CDR3 sequences, 20% of them appearing once. CDR1 and CDR2 from the germline V gene are SEHNR and FQNEAQ (reference sequence). V was pared by 5 bases and J by 5 bases, with 5 bases of the junction left unmatched. This CDR3 comprises 13 residues. Study findings and constraints: Totalled public TCR beta family frequency picked out people who carried CMV plus the relevant HLA. HLA-C-restricted TCR beta clonotypes specific for CMV led the ex vivo response.

The chain carries TRBV7-9 and TRBJ1-1; 7 bases are a match to TRBD1. The sequence was obtained from a human donor in good health (CMV status not recorded). Some clones in this sample may be carry-over from other donors' samples. The sequencing used CD8+ T cells from cultured PBMCs, collected from culture after CMV antigen stimulation. CDR3 nucleotide sequence: TGTGCCAGCAGCCCCCAGGGGGAGACTGAAGCTTTCTTT. Its translation is CASSPQGETEAFF. Together with reference TRBV7-9 and TRBJ1-1, the CDR3 gives the full variable domain: DTGVSQNPRHKITKRGQNVTFRCDPISEHNRLYWYRQTLGQGPEFLTYFQNEAQLEKSRLLSDRFSAERPKGSFSTLEIQRTEQGDSAMYLCASSPQGETEAFFGQGTRLTVV.